One T cell receptor (beta chain) is described in this entry. Produced via immunoSEQ multiplex PCR; TCRdb's table is partial and in-frame only. The table records around 60,000 clones, less than 90% of them present only once. The sample originates from a study of technical replicates of blood from a few donors. The CDR3 runs to 14 residues. Germline V gene sequence: CDR1 MNHEY, CDR2 SVGAGI. Losses at the gene ends were 6 bases for V and 8 bases for J; bases not matched to a gene: 7. The sample was PBMCs. The receptor was isolated from a human donor in good health. Some clones in this sample may be carry-over from other donors' samples. V and J are TRBV6-5 and TRBJ2-1; 10 bases are a match to TRBD2. CDR3 nucleotides: TGTGCCAGCAGCCCAAACAGCGGGGGGGATGAGCAGTTCTTC. Protein sequence: CASSPNSGGDEQFF.